The subject of this entry is one T cell receptor beta chain. The antigen is undetermined. The data belong to a study of shared clonotypes between healthy human individuals. In the study overall: Each donor's CD8 memory used one plate, CD8 naive two, each CD4 subset three.

The CDR3 sequence is 15 residues long. V dropped 2 bases and J dropped 4 bases, with 12 bases sitting between them. Germline V lookup: CDR1 SGHRS, CDR2 YFSETQ. How the authors handled the data: With immunoSEQ giving junction-only sequences and no quality scores, filtering differed. The assay was immunoSEQ multiplex PCR, and TCRdb's table has in-frame clones only and misses some. V, J and clone size derive from that table, while D and trimming were established from the DNA sequence. The data contain 1.6 million or so clones, approximately 98.5% of them singletons. The study's findings and limits: Measured sharing among donors was expected to vary with sequencing depth. Clonotype sharing across a few donors was observed for roughly 5% of naive CD4 clonotypes.

Material: naive CD4+ T cells sorted from blood. The sample's subset: CD45RA+ positively selected. The chain recombines TRBV5-1 with TRBJ1-4, with a weak D call TRBD1 (6 bases). This sequence was found in a man under 40 in good health. In DNA, the CDR3 is TGCGCCAGCAGCTTCAGGGGAGAACTTAATGAAAAACTGTTTTTT. Encoded protein: CASSFRGELNEKLFF. The full variable domain, rest sourced from reference TRBV5-1 and TRBJ1-4, is KAGVTQTPRYLIKTRGQQVTLSCSPISGHRSVSWYQQTPGQGLQFLFEYFSETQRNKGNFPGRFSGRQFSNSRSEMNVSTLELGDSALYLCASSFRGELNEKLFFGSGTQLSVL.